Each of the 30 T cell receptor beta chains below was sequenced from the same sample in a study of regulatory T cells in long-lasting Graves disease. Time point in this sample: newly diagnosed GD, antithyroid drugs for less than 3 months. PBMCs provided the RNA from which the TCR library was made. Building of the TCR beta libraries involved iRepertoire HTBI primers and Arm-PCR of CDR3 regions. TCRdb re-derived calls from the multiplex PCR reads in MiXCR, one entry per CDR3 protein. This table has hundreds of thousands of distinct CDR3 sequences, 16% appearing once. These data were also reused for a study on T cells in Graves' hyperthyroidism and ophthalmopathy.

The sample was peripheral blood mononuclear cells (PBMCs), taken at new diagnosis, from a patient treated with antithyroid drugs. These TCRs come from a young woman with Graves disease.

Note on this clonotype: A much bigger clone sits one base away, suggesting this may be a read error. The chain links TRBV6-9 to TRBJ1-1; 7 positions match TRBD1. The J segment lost 4 bases and the V segment lost 3 bases, leaving 5 bases of the junction unmatched. Per the germline V gene, CDR1 is MNHGY and CDR2 is SVAAGI. The CDR3 length is 14 residues. DNA of the CDR3: TGTGCCAGCAGTTACTTCAGGGGGAGCACTGAAGCTTTCTTT. As protein: CASSYFRGSTEAFF.

In this sample, this clonotype turned up many times. The chain combines TRBV11-2 with TRBJ2-3, with TRBD2 matching 9 bases. After removal of 5 bases from V and 0 bases from J, the junction contained 6 bases not matched to a gene. The CDR3 loop spans 16 amino acids. Germline V gene lookup returns CDR1 SGHAT and CDR2 FQNNGV. The CDR3 spells CASSIGTSFSTDTQYF. For the CDR3, the DNA is TGTGCCAGCAGCATCGGGACTAGCTTTAGCACAGATACGCAGTATTTT.

Worth noting for this clonotype: This likely stems from a read error, as it lies one base from a far larger clone. The rearrangement links TRBV7-3 to TRBJ1-2; TRBD1 agrees at 7 bases. V lost 1 base to trimming and J lost 6 bases; unmatched junction nucleotides: 2. Germline CDR1 SGHTA, CDR2 FQGTGA. The length of the CDR3 is 13 residues. CDR3 region: CASSLIQGNGYTF. CDR3 DNA: TGTGCCAGCAGCTTAATACAGGGGAATGGCTACACCTTC.

This clonotype has at least ten counts. The V call is TRBV30, the J call TRBJ1-2, with TRBD1 as a possible D gene (5 bases). Germline V lookup: CDR1 GTSNPN, CDR2 SVGIG (reference sequence). V was pared by 3 bases and J by 7 bases, with 15 bases between. The CDR3 runs to 13 residues. In nucleotides, the CDR3 is TGTGCCTGGAGGTGGGGCAGGGACGGTGGCTACACCTTC. Translation gives CAWRWGRDGGYTF.

The chain links TRBV25-1 to TRBJ1-1; D remains ambiguous. V dropped 2 bases and J dropped 4 bases, with 8 bases sitting between them. Germline V gene sequence: CDR1 MGHDK, CDR2 SYGVNS. This CDR3 has 13 amino acids. The DNA for the CDR3 is TGTGCCAGCAGTGAAGTCGCAGCCACTGAAGCTTTCTTT. This codes for CASSEVAATEAFF.

The chain combines TRBV28 with TRBJ1-4; no definite D call. CDR3 length: 15 residues. With 5 bases removed from V and 10 bases from J, the gap between germline ends came to 20 bases. Germline values: CDR1 MDHEN, CDR2 SYDVKM. DNA of the CDR3: TGTGCCAGCAGTCCCCGTAAGGGTTTTTACGCAAAACTGTTTTTT. Its translation is CASSPRKGFYAKLFF.

This sequence joins TRBV19 and TRBJ2-1; D is perhaps TRBD1 (6 bases). The V end was cut by 5 bases, the J end by 6 bases, with 17 bases between. The V gene's germline CDR1 is LNHDA and CDR2 SQIVND (reference sequence). This CDR3 is built from 15 residues. The CDR3 DNA reads TGTGCCAGTAGTTCCAGGGCTTGGGGGCTCAATGAGCAGTTCTTC. It translates to CASSSRAWGLNEQFF. Based on the CDR3 plus reference TRBV19 and TRBJ2-1, the full variable domain is DGGITQSPKYLFRKEGQNVTLSCEQNLNHDAMYWYRQDPGQGLRLIYYSQIVNDFQKGDIAEGYSVSREKKESFPLTVTSAQKNPTAFYLCASSSRAWGLNEQFFGPGTRLTVL.

Remarks on this clonotype: This clone may be a read error of a much larger clone one base away. This chain joins TRBV19 and TRBJ2-5; weak D call: TRBD2 (6 bases). CDR1 is LNHDA and CDR2 is SQIVND in the germline V gene (reference sequence). V shed 8 bases and J shed 0 bases, with 25 bases lying between them. The CDR3 extends over 18 amino acids. The CDR3 protein is CASFPGRTYRWYQETQYF. The CDR3, as DNA: TGTGCCAGTTTCCCCGGGAGAACGTATAGATGGTACCAAGAGACCCAGTACTTC.

This clonotype was found many times. The chain has TRBV28 and TRBJ1-5; 9 bases are shared with TRBD1. The CDR3 sequence is 14 residues long. With 8 bases clipped from V and 5 bases from J, the junction kept 7 bases outside the gene matches. CDR1 is MDHEN and CDR2 is SYDVKM in the germline V gene. In DNA form, the CDR3 reads TGTGCCAGCGTCCGGACAGGGGAGGATCAGCCCCAGCATTTT. This codes for CASVRTGEDQPQHF. Full variable domain (missing parts from reference TRBV28 and TRBJ1-5): DVKVTQSSRYLVKRTGEKVFLECVQDMDHENMFWYRQDPGLGLRLIYFSYDVKMKEKGDIPEGYSVSREKKERFSLILESASTNQTSMYLCASVRTGEDQPQHFGDGTRLSIL.

V and J are TRBV24-1 and TRBJ2-5; no definite D call. The V end lost 3 bases, the J end lost 5 bases, and 9 bases lay between the germline ends. Germline V gene sequence: CDR1 KGHDR, CDR2 SFDVKD. The CDR3 runs 13 residues. The CDR3 sequence is CATSDERLETQYF. The DNA for the CDR3 is TGTGCCACCAGTGATGAAAGGTTGGAGACCCAGTACTTC.

The chain recombines TRBV29-1 with TRBJ2-6; D uncertain. Germline assignment: CDR1 SQVTM and CDR2 ANQGSEA. The V gene lost 5 bases and the J gene lost 2 bases, with 7 bases spanning the gap. The CDR3 sequence is 13 residues long. CDR3 region: CSVFRAGANVLTF. CDR3 sequence (DNA): TGCAGCGTTTTCCGGGCTGGGGCCAACGTCCTGACTTTC.

The V gene is TRBV10-2, the J gene TRBJ1-1; D gene ambiguous. V lost 0 bases and J lost 5, with 10 bases in between. CDR3 length equals 14 residues. Germline V lookup: CDR1 WSHSY, CDR2 SAAADI. Here the CDR3 reads CASSESGRKTEAFF. CDR3 nucleotides: TGCGCCAGCAGTGAGTCCGGGAGGAAGACTGAAGCTTTCTTT.

This clonotype occurred many times. This sequence joins TRBV4-2 and TRBJ1-5, with a weak D call TRBD1 (6 bases). CDR1 LGHNA and CDR2 YNFKEQ come from the germline V gene. Trimming shortened V by 0 bases and J by 6 bases, and 12 bases separated the two germline ends. The CDR3 contains 15 residues. The CDR3 region has the DNA TGTGCCAGCAGCCAAGAGGTGGGGGGCCGTCAGCCCCAGCATTTT. This codes for CASSQEVGGRQPQHF.

In this sample, this clonotype turned up many times. V and J are TRBV20-1 and TRBJ2-1; D may be TRBD1 or TRBD2 (5 bases each). The tail of the sequence fits TRBJ2-5 better, so the J call may be wrong. CDR3 length: 17 amino acids. The germline V gene has CDR1 DFQATT and CDR2 SNEGSKA (reference sequence). CDR3 protein: CSARHPWGLTSRGTQYF. CDR3 nucleotide sequence: TGCAGTGCTAGACATCCCTGGGGCCTCACTAGTCGCGGGACCCAGTACTTC.

This clonotype occurred a few times. This chain uses TRBV5-6 with TRBJ2-7; no firm D call. The CDR3 has 16 residues. Deletions cut 3 bases from V and 2 bases from J, with 18 bases between. The germline gives CDR1 SGHDT, CDR2 YYEEEE. The CDR3 reads CASSSPGPWVPYEQYF. CDR3 sequence (DNA): TGTGCCAGCAGCTCGCCCGGACCCTGGGTTCCCTACGAGCAGTACTTC.

The V gene is TRBV6-2 or TRBV6-3, the J gene TRBJ1-5; D remains unclear. Trimming cost V 7 bases and J 0 bases, with 13 bases left between them. Germline CDR1 and CDR2: MNHEY and SVGEGT. The CDR3 is 15 amino acids. CDR3 nucleotide sequence: TGTGCCAGCAAGAGACAACAATATAGCAATCAGCCCCAGCATTTT. Its translation is CASKRQQYSNQPQHF.

This clonotype has ten or more counts. The chain joins TRBV6-2 or TRBV6-3 to TRBJ2-5, with TRBD2 matching over 8 bases. The CDR3 runs to 15 residues. CDR1 and CDR2 (germline): MNHEY, SVGEGT. The ends lost 7 bases at V and 5 bases at J; junction bases unmatched: 12. The CDR3 reads CASKGKRREAETQYF. The CDR3 DNA reads TGTGCCAGCAAAGGAAAGAGGCGGGAGGCGGAGACCCAGTACTTC.

This clonotype was seen a handful of times. V usage is TRBV28 and J usage is TRBJ2-7; D perhaps matches TRBD2 (5 bases). This CDR3 is 13 amino acids long. V dropped 9 bases and J dropped 5 bases, with 17 bases sitting between them. CDR1 and CDR2 from the germline V gene are MDHEN and SYDVKM. DNA of the CDR3: TGTGCCAGTAACGAGGTCGGTAGCGACGAGCAGTACTTC. Residues: CASNEVGSDEQYF.

In this sample, this clonotype turned up a few times. This chain uses TRBV20-1 with TRBJ2-3; 9 bases are shared with TRBD1. Germline CDR1 DFQATT, CDR2 SNEGSKA (reference sequence). The CDR3 sequence is 16 residues long. V was pared by 6 bases and J by 5 bases, with 15 bases of the junction left unmatched. The CDR3 region is CSAQRGTGPPLDTQYF. In DNA form, the CDR3 reads TGCAGTGCCCAAAGAGGGACAGGGCCACCCTTAGATACGCAGTATTTT.

The V gene is TRBV18, the J gene TRBJ1-5, with 9 bases identical to TRBD1. V dropped 4 bases and J dropped 5; count of bases not matched to a gene: 6. CDR1 and CDR2 from the germline V gene are KGHSH and LQKENI. The CDR3 length is 15 residues. The CDR3 region has the DNA TGTGCCAGCTCACAAGGGACAGGGTTACATCAGCCCCAGCATTTT. Protein: CASSQGTGLHQPQHF.

This clonotype was counted at least ten times. The V gene is TRBV7-9, the J gene TRBJ1-1; D possibly corresponds to TRBD1 (6 bases). CDR1 is SEHNR and CDR2 is FQNEAQ in the germline V gene (reference sequence). This CDR3 comprises 15 residues. The V end lost 0 bases, the J end lost 4 bases, and 12 bases lay between the germline ends. The CDR3 DNA is TGTGCCAGCAGCTTAGCGTCAGGGGCAGTCACTGAAGCTTTCTTT. This encodes CASSLASGAVTEAFF.

This clonotype occurred many times. As DNA, the CDR3 is TGTGCCAGCAGTACCAACAGGGGGCCGGATACGCAGTATTTT. As protein: CASSTNRGPDTQYF. V usage is TRBV28 and J usage is TRBJ2-3, with TRBD1 matching 9 bases. CDR3 length: 14 residues. With 5 bases clipped from V and 6 bases from J, the junction kept 6 bases outside the gene matches. Germline V gives CDR1 MDHEN, CDR2 SYDVKM. Variable domain in full (rest from reference TRBV28 and TRBJ2-3): DVKVTQSSRYLVKRTGEKVFLECVQDMDHENMFWYRQDPGLGLRLIYFSYDVKMKEKGDIPEGYSVSREKKERFSLILESASTNQTSMYLCASSTNRGPDTQYFGPGTRLTVL.

In its sample, this clonotype was seen many times. The rearrangement uses TRBV2 and TRBJ2-1; D is unresolved. This CDR3 spans 11 amino acids. Looked up from germline, CDR1 is SNHLY and CDR2 is FYNNEI. The ends were cut back, 7 bases at V and 6 bases at J, with 7 bases in the middle. CDR3 sequence: CASNGFNEQFF. CDR3 sequence (DNA): TGTGCCAGCAATGGATTCAATGAGCAGTTCTTC.

Many counts were recorded for this clonotype. DNA of the CDR3: TGTGCCAGCAGTTACTCGATGGGGAACAATCAGCCCCAGCATTTT. As protein: CASSYSMGNNQPQHF. The gene calls are TRBV6-5 and TRBJ1-5; D is uncertain. CDR1 and CDR2 (germline): MNHEY, SVGAGI. Deletions cut 0 bases from V and 3 bases from J, with 9 bases between. The CDR3 loop spans 15 amino acids.

This clonotype was seen a single time. A read error may account for a junction end that differs from germline. The CDR3: CASSRGGNSPPHF. The CDR3 nucleotides are TGTGCCAGCAGCCGGGGGGGAAACTCACCCCCCCACTTT. The rearrangement joins TRBV3-1 to TRBJ1-6; D may be TRBD1 (5 bases). In germline, CDR1 is LGHDT, CDR2 YNNKEL (reference sequence). There are 13 residues in the CDR3.

The V call is TRBV12-3 or TRBV12-4, the J call TRBJ2-1; tentative D call: TRBD2 (6 bases). This CDR3 has 16 amino acids. V lost 1 base and J 14 bases, leaving 24 bases between the germline ends. The CDR3 region has the DNA TGTGCCAGCAGTTTAGAAGCGGGCAGGTTTTTGGGGGAAAAGTTCTTC. It specifies CASSLEAGRFLGEKFF.

This clonotype was counted many times. CDR3 amino acids: CASSLSAGPSFGYTF. Written as DNA, the CDR3 is TGTGCCAGCAGTTTATCGGCAGGACCCTCGTTCGGCTACACCTTC. The J gene is TRBJ1-2, the V gene TRBV28; D gene ambiguous. Trimming removed 1 base at V and 8 bases at J, with 17 bases between. Germline values: CDR1 MDHEN, CDR2 SYDVKM. CDR3 length: 15 residues.

The sample holds many counts of this clonotype. The chain carries TRBV5-1 and TRBJ1-1; weak D call: TRBD1 (5 bases). This CDR3 is built from 14 residues. Germline CDR1 reads SGHRS; CDR2 reads YFSETQ. Trimming left V 5 bases short and J 4 bases short, with 15 bases between. The CDR3 protein is CASSQGRGITEAFF. For the CDR3, the DNA is TGCGCCAGCAGTCAGGGCCGGGGGATCACTGAAGCTTTCTTT.

There are many counts of this clonotype. A much larger clone differs by one base, so this may be a read error. V usage is TRBV20-1 and J usage is TRBJ2-1, with D possibly matching TRBD1 (5 bases). The CDR3 loop spans 12 amino acids. The V end was cut by 2 bases, the J end by 3 bases, with 5 bases between. Germline values: CDR1 DFQATT, CDR2 SNEGSKA (reference sequence). CDR3 DNA: TGCAGTGCTAGACAGGGCTACAATGAGCAGTTCTTC. Its translation: CSARQGYNEQFF.

This clonotype was seen at least ten times. The DNA of the CDR3 is TGCAGCGTGGGAGGGCATGTAAGGGCCAGCACAGATACGCAGTATTTT. This encodes CSVGGHVRASTDTQYF. The rearrangement links TRBV29-1 to TRBJ2-3; 7 positions match TRBD2. CDR3 length equals 16 residues. Losses at the gene ends were 6 bases for V and 0 bases for J; bases not matched to a gene: 12. Germline CDR1 reads SQVTM; CDR2 reads ANQGSEA.